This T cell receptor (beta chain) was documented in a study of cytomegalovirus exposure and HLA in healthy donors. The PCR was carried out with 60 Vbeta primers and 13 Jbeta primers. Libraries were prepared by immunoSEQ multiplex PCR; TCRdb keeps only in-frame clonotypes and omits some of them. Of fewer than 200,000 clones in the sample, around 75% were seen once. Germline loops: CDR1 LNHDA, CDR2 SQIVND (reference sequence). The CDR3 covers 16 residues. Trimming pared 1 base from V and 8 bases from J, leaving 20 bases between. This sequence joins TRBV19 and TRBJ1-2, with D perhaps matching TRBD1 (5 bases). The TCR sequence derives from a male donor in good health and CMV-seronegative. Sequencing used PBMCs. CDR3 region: CASSIVGIGVQGGYTF. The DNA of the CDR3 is TGTGCCAGTAGTATAGTCGGTATAGGGGTACAAGGCGGCTACACCTTC. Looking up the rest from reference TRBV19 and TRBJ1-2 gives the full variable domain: DGGITQSPKYLFRKEGQNVTLSCEQNLNHDAMYWYRQDPGQGLRLIYYSQIVNDFQKGDIAEGYSVSREKKESFPLTVTSAQKNPTAFYLCASSIVGIGVQGGYTFGSGTRLTVV.